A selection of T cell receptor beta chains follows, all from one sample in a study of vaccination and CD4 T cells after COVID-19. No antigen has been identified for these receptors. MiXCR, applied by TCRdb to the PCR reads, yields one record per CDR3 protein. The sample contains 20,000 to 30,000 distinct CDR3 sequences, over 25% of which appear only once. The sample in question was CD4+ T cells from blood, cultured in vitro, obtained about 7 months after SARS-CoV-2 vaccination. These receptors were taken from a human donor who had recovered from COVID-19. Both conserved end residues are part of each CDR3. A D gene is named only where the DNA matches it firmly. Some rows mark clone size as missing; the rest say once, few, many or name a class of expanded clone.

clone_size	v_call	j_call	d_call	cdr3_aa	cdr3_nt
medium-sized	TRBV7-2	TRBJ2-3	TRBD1	CASSLGQGADTQYF	TGTGCCAGCAGCTTAGGTCAGGGGGCAGATACGCAGTATTTT
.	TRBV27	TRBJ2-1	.	CASSLASGKGEKQFF	TGTGCCAGCAGTTTAGCCTCTGGAAAGGGGGAGAAGCAGTTCTTC
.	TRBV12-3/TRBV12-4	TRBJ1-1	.	CASRQLSNTEAFF	TGTGCCAGCAGACAGCTGAGTAACACTGAAGCTTTCTTT
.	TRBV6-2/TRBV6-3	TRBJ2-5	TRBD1	CASSYPRDRGIRETQYF	TGTGCCAGCAGTTACCCCCGCGACAGGGGGATACGAGAGACCCAGTACTTC
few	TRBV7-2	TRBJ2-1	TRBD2	CASSLSASGRGYEQFF	TGTGCCAGCAGCCTCTCAGCGAGCGGGAGAGGGTATGAGCAGTTCTTC
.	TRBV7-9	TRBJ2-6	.	CASSLEGNGANVLTF	TGTGCCAGCAGTCTAGAGGGGAATGGGGCCAACGTCCTGACTTTC
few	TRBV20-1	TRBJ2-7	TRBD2	CSAPGLDTYEQYF	TGCAGTGCCCCGGGACTAGACACCTACGAGCAGTACTTC
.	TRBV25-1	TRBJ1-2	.	CASSEASYGYTF	TGTGCCAGCAGTGAGGCCTCCTATGGCTACACCTTC
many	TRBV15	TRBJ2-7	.	CATSRVGPNFGEQYF	TGTGCCACCAGCAGAGTGGGGCCAAACTTCGGGGAGCAGTACTTC
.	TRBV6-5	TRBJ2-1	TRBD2	CASSYGLAGVNEQFF	TGTGCCAGCAGTTACGGACTAGCGGGAGTGAATGAGCAGTTCTTC
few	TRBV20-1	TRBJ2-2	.	CSAREAGETGELFF	TGCAGTGCTAGAGAAGCAGGGGAAACCGGGGAGCTGTTTTTT
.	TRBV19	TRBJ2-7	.	CASSIPAAKGAEQYF	TGTGCCAGTAGTATTCCCGCTGCCAAGGGCGCCGAGCAGTACTTC
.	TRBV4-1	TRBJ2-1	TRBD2	CASSQWSGTNEQFF	TGCGCCAGCAGCCAATGGAGCGGGACCAATGAGCAGTTCTTC
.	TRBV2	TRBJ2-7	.	CASSEVQGGFAEQYF	TGTGCCAGCAGTGAAGTTCAGGGAGGATTTGCCGAGCAGTACTTC